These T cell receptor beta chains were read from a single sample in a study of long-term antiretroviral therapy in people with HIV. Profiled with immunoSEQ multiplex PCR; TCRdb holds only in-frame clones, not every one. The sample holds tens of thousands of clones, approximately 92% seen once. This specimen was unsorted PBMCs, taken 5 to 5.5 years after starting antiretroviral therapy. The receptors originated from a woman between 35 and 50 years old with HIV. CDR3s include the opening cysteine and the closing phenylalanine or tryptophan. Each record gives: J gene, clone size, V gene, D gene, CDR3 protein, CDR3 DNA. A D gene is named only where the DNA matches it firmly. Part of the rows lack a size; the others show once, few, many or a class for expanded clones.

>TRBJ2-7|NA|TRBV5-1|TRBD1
CASSLGYRTDRAGYEQYF
TGCGCCAGCAGCCTGGGATACCGTACGGACAGGGCAGGCTACGAGCAGTACTTC
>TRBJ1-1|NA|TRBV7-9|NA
CASSGAPGNTEAFF
TGTGCCAGCAGCGGGGCACCGGGGAACACTGAAGCTTTCTTT
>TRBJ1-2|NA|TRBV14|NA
CASSDAGTVYGYTF
TGTGCCAGCAGCGACGCTGGGACGGTCTATGGCTACACCTTC
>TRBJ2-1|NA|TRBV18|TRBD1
CASSPVDRGGRNEQFF
TGTGCCAGCTCACCAGTGGACAGGGGTGGTAGGAATGAGCAGTTCTTC
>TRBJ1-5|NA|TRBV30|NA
CAWEGREGQPQHF
TGTGCCTGGGAGGGCAGGGAAGGGCAGCCCCAGCATTTT
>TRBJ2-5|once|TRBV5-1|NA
CASSLAQLGETQYF
TGCGCCAGCAGCTTGGCTCAGCTCGGAGAGACCCAGTACTTC
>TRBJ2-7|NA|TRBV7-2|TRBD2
CASSFSYGRGGYEQYF
TGTGCCAGCAGCTTTTCGTACGGTCGGGGGGGCTACGAGCAGTACTTC
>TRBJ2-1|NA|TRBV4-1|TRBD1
CASSRTGTGRDEQFF
TGCGCCAGCAGCCGAACCGGGACAGGGAGGGATGAGCAGTTCTTC
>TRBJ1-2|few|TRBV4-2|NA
CASSQDQGNYGYTF
TGTGCCAGCAGCCAAGATCAGGGAAACTATGGCTACACCTTC
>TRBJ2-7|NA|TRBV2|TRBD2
CARGAGAGEQYF
TGTGCCAGAGGAGCGGGAGCTGGCGAGCAGTACTTC
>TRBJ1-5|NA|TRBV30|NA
CAWEAREGQPQHF
TGTGCCTGGGAGGCCAGGGAGGGTCAGCCCCAGCATTTT
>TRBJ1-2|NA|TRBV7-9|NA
CASSLVGIGGYTF
TGTGCCAGCAGCTTAGTAGGGATAGGTGGCTACACCTTC
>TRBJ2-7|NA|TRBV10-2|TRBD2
CASSSYRDYSSYEQYF
TGCGCCAGCAGTAGCTACCGGGACTACTCCTCCTACGAGCAGTACTTC
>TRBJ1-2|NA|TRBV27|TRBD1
CASSLSGQGIVGYTF
TGTGCCAGCAGTTTATCGGGACAGGGTATAGTTGGCTACACCTTC
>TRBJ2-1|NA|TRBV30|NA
CAWRRLQYNEQFF
TGTGCCTGGAGAAGACTCCAATACAATGAGCAGTTCTTC
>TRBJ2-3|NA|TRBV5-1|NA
CASSTGHSSTDTQYF
TGCGCCAGCAGCACGGGACACTCTAGCACAGATACGCAGTATTTT
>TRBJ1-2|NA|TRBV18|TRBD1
CASSPPGGVTTYGYTF
TGTGCCAGCTCACCTCCAGGGGGCGTAACTACCTATGGCTACACCTTC
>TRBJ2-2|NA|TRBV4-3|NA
CASSQGSWNTGELFF
TGCGCCAGCAGCCAAGGCAGCTGGAACACCGGGGAGCTGTTTTTT
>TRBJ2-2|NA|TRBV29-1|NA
CSVEDRQPTGELFF
TGCAGCGTTGAAGATCGACAGCCCACCGGGGAGCTGTTTTTT
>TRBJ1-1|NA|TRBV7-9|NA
CASSLAGQVEAFF
TGTGCCAGCAGCTTAGCGGGCCAGGTCGAAGCTTTCTTT
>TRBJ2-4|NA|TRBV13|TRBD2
CASSLVRASGGVAKNIQYF
TGTGCCAGCAGCTTAGTTAGGGCTAGCGGGGGGGTAGCCAAAAACATTCAGTACTTC
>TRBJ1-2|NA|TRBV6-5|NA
CASSSRFGYTF
TGTGCCAGCAGTTCCAGGTTTGGCTACACCTTC
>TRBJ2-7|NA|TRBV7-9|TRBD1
CASSFPGQDSYEQYF
TGTGCCAGCAGCTTCCCTGGACAGGACTCCTACGAGCAGTACTTC
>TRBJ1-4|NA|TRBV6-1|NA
CASSEARGRGIAKLFF
TGTGCCAGCAGTGAAGCCCGGGGGAGAGGAATCGCAAAACTGTTTTTT
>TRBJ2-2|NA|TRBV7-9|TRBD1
CASSLTGDTGELFF
TGTGCCAGCAGCTTAACAGGGGACACCGGGGAGCTGTTTTTT
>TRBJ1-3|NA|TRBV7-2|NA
CASSLDPGGNTIYF
TGTGCCAGCAGCTTAGACCCCGGGGGAAACACCATATATTTT
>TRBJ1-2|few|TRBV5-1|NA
CASSPEVSGHGYTF
TGCGCCAGCAGCCCGGAGGTGTCAGGGCATGGCTACACCTTC
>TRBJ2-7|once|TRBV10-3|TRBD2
CAISTRGTSRTYEQYF
TGTGCCATCAGTACCCGAGGGACTAGCAGGACCTACGAGCAGTACTTC
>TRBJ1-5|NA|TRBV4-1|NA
CASSQVGGRVQPQHF
TGCGCCAGCAGCCAAGTAGGAGGTAGAGTTCAGCCCCAGCATTTT
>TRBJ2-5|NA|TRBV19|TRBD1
CASSPGQGFWETQYF
TGTGCCAGTAGCCCGGGACAGGGATTTTGGGAGACCCAGTACTTC